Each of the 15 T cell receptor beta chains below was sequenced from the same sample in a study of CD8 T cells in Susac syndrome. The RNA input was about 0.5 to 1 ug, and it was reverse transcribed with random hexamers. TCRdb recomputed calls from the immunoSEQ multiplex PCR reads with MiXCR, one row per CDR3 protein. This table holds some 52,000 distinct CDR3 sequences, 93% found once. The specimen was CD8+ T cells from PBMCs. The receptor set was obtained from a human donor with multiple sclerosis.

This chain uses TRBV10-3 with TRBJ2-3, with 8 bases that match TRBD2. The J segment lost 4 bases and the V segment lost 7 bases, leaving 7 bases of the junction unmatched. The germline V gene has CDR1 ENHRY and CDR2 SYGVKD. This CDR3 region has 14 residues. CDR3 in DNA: TGTGCCATCAACGGCGGGGGGTATGCAGATACGCAGTATTTT. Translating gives CAINGGGYADTQYF.

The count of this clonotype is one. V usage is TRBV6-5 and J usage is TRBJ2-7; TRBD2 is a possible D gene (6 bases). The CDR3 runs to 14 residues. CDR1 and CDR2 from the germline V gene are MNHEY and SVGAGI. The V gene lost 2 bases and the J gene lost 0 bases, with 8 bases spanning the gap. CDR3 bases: TGTGCCAGCAGTTACGGCGGGGCCTCCTACGAGCAGTACTTC. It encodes CASSYGGASYEQYF.

Written as DNA, the CDR3 is TGTGCCAGCAGCCCTACGACTAGCGGGCCTGGGGAGACCCAGTACTTC. Translating gives CASSPTTSGPGETQYF. This chain uses TRBV6-1 with TRBJ2-5, with 10 bases matching TRBD2. Germline trimming cut 6 bases from V and 5 bases from J; bases unmatched to any gene: 12. This CDR3 region has 16 residues. Germline V lookup: CDR1 MNHNS, CDR2 SASEGT.

The CDR3 loop is CASSDDRDSETQYF. The CDR3, as DNA: TGCGCCAGCAGTGACGACAGGGACTCGGAGACCCAGTACTTC. The chain couples TRBV10-1 to TRBJ2-5; perhaps TRBD1 as D (7 bases). The germline gives CDR1 WNHNN, CDR2 SYGVQD (reference sequence). This CDR3 contains 14 residues. V lost 3 bases to trimming and J lost 5 bases, with 13 bases between them.

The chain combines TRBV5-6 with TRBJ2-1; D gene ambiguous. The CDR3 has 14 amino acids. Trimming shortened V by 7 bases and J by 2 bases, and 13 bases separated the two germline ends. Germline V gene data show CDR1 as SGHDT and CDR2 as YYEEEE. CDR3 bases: TGTGCCAGCTCACCACCCGGGCCCTACAATGAGCAGTTCTTC. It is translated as CASSPPGPYNEQFF.

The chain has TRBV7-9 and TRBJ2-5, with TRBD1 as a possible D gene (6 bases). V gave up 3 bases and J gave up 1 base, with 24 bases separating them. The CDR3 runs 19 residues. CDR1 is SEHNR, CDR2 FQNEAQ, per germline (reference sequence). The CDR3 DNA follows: TGTGCCAGCAGCTTCCTTGACAACAAGCAGGGGAGAGGCCAAGAGACCCAGTACTTC. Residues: CASSFLDNKQGRGQETQYF.

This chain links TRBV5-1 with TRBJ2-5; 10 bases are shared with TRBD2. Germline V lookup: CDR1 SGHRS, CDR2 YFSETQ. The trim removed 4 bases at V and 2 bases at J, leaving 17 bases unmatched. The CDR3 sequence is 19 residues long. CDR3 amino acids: CASSLGAGGPFPDQETQYF. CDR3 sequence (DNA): TGCGCCAGCAGCCTTGGAGCGGGGGGGCCCTTCCCTGATCAAGAGACCCAGTACTTC.

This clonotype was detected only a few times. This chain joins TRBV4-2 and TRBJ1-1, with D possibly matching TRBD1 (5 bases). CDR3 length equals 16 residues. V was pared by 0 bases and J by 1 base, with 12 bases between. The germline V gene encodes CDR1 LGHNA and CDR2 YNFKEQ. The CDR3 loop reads CASSQEETGGNTEAFF. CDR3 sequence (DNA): TGTGCCAGCAGCCAAGAAGAAACGGGGGGGAACACTGAAGCTTTCTTT.

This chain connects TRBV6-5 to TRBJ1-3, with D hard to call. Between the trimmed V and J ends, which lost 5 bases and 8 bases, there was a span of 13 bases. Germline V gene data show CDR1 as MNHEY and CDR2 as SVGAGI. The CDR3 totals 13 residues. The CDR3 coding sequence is TGTGCCAGCAGTCAGGAACGGTTGGACACCATATATTTT. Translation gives CASSQERLDTIYF.

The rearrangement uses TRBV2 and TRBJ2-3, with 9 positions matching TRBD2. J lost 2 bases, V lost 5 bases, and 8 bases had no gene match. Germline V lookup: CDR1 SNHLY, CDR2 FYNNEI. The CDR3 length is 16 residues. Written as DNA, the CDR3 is TGTGCCAGCAGTTTTGATAGCGGGGGAGACACAGATACGCAGTATTTT. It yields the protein CASSFDSGGDTDTQYF.

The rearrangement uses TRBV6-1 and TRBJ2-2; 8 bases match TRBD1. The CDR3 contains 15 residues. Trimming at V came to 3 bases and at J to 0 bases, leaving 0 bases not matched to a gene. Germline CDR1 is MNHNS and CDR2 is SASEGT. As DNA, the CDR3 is TGTGCCAGCAGTGAGGACAGGGCGAACACCGGGGAGCTGTTTTTT. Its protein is CASSEDRANTGELFF.

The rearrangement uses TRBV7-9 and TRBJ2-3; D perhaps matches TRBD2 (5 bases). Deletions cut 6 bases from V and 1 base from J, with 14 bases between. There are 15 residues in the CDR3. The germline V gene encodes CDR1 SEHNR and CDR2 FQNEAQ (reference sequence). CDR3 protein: CASRPRTSGTDTQYF. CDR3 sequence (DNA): TGTGCCAGCAGACCCCGGACTTCGGGCACAGATACGCAGTATTTT.

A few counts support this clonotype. CDR3 in amino acids: CASSSNNEQFF. CDR3 nucleotides: TGTGCCAGCAGCTCTAACAATGAGCAGTTCTTC. The chain recombines TRBV4-2 with TRBJ2-1, with D hard to call. Trimming shortened V by 5 bases and J by 5 bases, and 4 bases separated the two germline ends. Germline CDR1 LGHNA, CDR2 YNFKEQ. This CDR3 is built from 11 residues.

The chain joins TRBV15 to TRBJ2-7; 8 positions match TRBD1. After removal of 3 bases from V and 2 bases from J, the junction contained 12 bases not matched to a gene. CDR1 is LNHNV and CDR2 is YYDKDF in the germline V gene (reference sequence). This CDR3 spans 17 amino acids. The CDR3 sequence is CATSSSIRDRMTYEQYF. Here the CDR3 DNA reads TGTGCCACCAGCAGTTCAATTCGGGACAGGATGACCTACGAGCAGTACTTC.

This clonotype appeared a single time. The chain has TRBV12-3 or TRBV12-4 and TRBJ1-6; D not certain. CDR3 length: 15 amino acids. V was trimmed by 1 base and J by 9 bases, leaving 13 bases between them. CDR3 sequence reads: CASSLVADGGSPLHF. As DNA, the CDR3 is TGTGCCAGCAGTTTAGTGGCAGACGGTGGTTCACCCCTCCACTTT.